This T cell receptor (beta chain) originates from a study of pediatric ulcerative colitis. Comments on this clone: Antigen: not known.

From germline, CDR1 is SGHNT and CDR2 YENEEA. Trimming at V came to 3 bases and at J to 2 bases, leaving 14 bases not matched to a gene. There are 19 residues in the CDR3. Sequencing was performed with immunoSEQ multiplex PCR; in TCRdb, only in-frame clones are kept and a portion is missing. The sample includes some 43,000 clones, about 78% of them seen just once. Study findings and constraints: Rectal pinch biopsies may have included blood-derived T cells, especially in patients with overt colitis. Ulcerative colitis patients shared more blood-rectal clones than controls.

The rectum was sampled with one to two pinch biopsies at colonoscopy. This TCR came from a girl aged 5 to 17 with moderate ulcerative colitis. Material for sequencing was gut tissue. This chain joins TRBV11-3 and TRBJ2-2; 8 positions agree with TRBD2. CDR3 amino acids: CASSLGVGAGVVNTGELFF. The CDR3 bases are TGTGCCAGCAGCTTGGGTGTCGGAGCGGGGGTTGTAAACACCGGGGAGCTGTTTTTT.